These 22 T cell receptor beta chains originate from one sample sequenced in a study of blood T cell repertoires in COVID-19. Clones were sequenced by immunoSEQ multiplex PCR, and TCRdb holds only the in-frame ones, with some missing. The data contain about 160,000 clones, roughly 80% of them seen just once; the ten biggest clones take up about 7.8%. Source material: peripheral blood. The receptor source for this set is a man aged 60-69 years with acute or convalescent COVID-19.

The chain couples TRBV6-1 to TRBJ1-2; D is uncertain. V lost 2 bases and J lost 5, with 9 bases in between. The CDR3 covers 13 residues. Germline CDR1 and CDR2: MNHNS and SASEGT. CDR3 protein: CASSESQVYGYTF. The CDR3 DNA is TGTGCCAGCAGTGAATCCCAGGTTTATGGCTACACCTTC.

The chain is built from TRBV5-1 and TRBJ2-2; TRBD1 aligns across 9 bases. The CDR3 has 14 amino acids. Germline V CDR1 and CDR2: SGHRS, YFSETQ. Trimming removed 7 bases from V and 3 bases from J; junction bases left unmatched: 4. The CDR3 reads CASGQGIDTGELFF. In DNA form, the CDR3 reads TGCGCCAGCGGACAGGGGATCGACACCGGGGAGCTGTTTTTT.

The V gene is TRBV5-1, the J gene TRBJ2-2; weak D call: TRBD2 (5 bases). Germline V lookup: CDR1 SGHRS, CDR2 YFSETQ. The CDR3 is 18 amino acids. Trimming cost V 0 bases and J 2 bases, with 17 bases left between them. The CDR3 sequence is CASSLGWSGSDNTGELFF. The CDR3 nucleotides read TGCGCCAGCAGCTTGGGGTGGTCTGGGAGTGATAACACCGGGGAGCTGTTTTTT.

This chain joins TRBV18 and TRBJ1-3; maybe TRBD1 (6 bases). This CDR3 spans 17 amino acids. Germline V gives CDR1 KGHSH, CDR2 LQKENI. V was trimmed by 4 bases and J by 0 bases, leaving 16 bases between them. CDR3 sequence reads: CASSLTTGLISGNTIYF. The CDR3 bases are TGTGCCAGCTCACTTACGACAGGACTGATCTCTGGAAACACCATATATTTT. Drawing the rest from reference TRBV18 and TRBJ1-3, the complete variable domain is NAGVMQNPRHLVRRRGQEARLRCSPMKGHSHVYWYRQLPEEGLKFMVYLQKENIIDESGMPKERFSAEFPKEGPSILRIQQVVRGDSAAYFCASSLTTGLISGNTIYFGEGSWLTVV.

The CDR3 DNA sequence: TGCGCCAGCAGCTTGGGGCGACAGCCCGTGAACACTGAAGCTTTCTTT. Translation: CASSLGRQPVNTEAFF. This sequence joins TRBV5-1 and TRBJ1-1; tentative D call: TRBD1 (5 bases). Germline CDR1 reads SGHRS; CDR2 reads YFSETQ. This CDR3 has 16 amino acids. V dropped 0 bases and J dropped 0 bases, with 12 bases sitting between them.

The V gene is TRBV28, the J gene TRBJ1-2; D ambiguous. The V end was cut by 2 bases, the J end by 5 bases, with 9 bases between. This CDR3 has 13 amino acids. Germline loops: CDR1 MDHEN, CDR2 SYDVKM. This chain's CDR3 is CASSLRLEYGYTF. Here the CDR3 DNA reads TGTGCCAGCAGTTTACGCCTTGAGTATGGCTACACCTTC.

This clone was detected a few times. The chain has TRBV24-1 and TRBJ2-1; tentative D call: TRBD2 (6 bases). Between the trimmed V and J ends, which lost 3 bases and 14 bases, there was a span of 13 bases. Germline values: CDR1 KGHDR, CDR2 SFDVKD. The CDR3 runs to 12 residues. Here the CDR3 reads CATSDRRGVEFF. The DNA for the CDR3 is TGTGCCACCAGTGATCGACGCGGGGTAGAGTTCTTC.

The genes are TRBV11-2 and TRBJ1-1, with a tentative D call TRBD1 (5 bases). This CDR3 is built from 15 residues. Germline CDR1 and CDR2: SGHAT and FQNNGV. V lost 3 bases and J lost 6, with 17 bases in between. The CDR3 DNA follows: TGTGCCAGCAGCTTTGGGGACGGGGGTTATTCTGAAGCTTTCTTT. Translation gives CASSFGDGGYSEAFF.

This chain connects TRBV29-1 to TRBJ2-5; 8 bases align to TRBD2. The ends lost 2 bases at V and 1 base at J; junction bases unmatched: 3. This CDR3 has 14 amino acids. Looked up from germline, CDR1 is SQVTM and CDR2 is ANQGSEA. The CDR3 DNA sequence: TGCAGCGTTGAAAGGCGGGGGGCCCAAGAGACCCAGTACTTC. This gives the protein CSVERRGAQETQYF.

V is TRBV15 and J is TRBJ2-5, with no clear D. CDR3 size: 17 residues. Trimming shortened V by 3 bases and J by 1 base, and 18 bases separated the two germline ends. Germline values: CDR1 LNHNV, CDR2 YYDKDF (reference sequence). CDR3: CATSRAAGSSPQETQYF. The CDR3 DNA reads TGTGCCACCAGCAGGGCGGCCGGTAGCAGCCCCCAAGAGACCCAGTACTTC.

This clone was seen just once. CDR3 DNA sequence: TGCGCCAGCAGAGGACAGGTTACTTCACCCCTCCACTTT. This translates into CASRGQVTSPLHF. The genes are TRBV10-2 and TRBJ1-6, with 7 bases identical to TRBD1. Trimming at V came to 6 bases and at J to 9 bases, leaving 5 bases not matched to a gene. This CDR3 region has 13 residues. Germline assignment: CDR1 WSHSY and CDR2 SAAADI.

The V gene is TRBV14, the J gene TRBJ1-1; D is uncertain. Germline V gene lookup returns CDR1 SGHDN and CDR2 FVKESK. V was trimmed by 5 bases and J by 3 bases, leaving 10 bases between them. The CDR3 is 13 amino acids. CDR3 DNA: TGTGCCAGCAGCGGAGGGAGGGACACTGAAGCTTTCTTT. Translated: CASSGGRDTEAFF.

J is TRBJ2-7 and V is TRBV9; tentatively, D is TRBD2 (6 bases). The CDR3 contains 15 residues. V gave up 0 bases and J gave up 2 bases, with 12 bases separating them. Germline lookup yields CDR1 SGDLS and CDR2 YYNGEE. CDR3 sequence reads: CASSVGGTAAYEQYF. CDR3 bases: TGTGCCAGCAGCGTAGGCGGGACTGCGGCCTACGAGCAGTACTTC.

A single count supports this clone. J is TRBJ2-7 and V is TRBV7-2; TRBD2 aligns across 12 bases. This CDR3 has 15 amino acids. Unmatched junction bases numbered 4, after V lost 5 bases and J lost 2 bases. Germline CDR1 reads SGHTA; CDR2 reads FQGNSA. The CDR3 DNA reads TGTGCCAGCAGCGCGACTAGCGGGGGTACCTACGAGCAGTACTTC. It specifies CASSATSGGTYEQYF.

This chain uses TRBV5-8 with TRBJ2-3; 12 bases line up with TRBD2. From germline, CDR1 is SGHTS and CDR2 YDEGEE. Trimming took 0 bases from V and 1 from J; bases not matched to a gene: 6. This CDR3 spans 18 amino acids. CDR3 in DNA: TGTGCCAGCAGCTTGGAGGGACTAGCGGGCTCCGGCACAGATACGCAGTATTTT. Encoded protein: CASSLEGLAGSGTDTQYF.

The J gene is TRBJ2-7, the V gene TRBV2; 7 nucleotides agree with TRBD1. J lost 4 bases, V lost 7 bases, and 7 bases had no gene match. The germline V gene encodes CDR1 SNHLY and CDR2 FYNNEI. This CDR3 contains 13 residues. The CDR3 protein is CASTDRETYEQYF. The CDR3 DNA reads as TGTGCCAGCACCGACAGGGAAACGTACGAGCAGTACTTC.

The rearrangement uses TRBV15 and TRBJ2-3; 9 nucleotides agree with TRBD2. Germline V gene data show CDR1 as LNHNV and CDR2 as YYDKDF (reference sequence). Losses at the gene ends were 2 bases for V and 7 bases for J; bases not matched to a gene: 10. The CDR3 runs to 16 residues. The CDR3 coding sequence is TGTGCCACCAGCAGATCATCCGGGACTAGCCAATATACGCAGTATTTT. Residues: CATSRSSGTSQYTQYF.

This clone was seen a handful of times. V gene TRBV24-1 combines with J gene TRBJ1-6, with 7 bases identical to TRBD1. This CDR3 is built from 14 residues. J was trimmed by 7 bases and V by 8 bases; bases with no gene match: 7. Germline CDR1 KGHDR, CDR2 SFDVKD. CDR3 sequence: CATKDRVENSPLHF. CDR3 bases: TGTGCCACCAAAGACAGGGTAGAGAATTCACCCCTCCACTTT.

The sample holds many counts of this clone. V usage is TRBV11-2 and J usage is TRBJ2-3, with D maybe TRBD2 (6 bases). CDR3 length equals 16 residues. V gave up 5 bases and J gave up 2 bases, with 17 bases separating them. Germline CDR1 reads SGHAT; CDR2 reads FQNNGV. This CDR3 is CASSPPGAGNTDTQYF. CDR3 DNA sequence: TGTGCCAGCAGCCCCCCCGGGGCGGGGAACACAGATACGCAGTATTTT.

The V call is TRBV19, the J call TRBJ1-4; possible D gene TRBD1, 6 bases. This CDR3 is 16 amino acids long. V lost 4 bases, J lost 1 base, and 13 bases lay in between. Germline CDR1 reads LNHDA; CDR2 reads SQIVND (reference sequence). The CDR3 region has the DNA TGTGCCAGTAGTAGGACACAGGGAGTAACTAATGAAAAACTGTTTTTT. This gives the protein CASSRTQGVTNEKLFF.

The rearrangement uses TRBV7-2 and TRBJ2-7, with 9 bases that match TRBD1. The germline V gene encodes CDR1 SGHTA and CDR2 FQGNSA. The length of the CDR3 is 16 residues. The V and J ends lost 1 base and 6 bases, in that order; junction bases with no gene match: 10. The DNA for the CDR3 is TGTGCCAGCAGCTTAGGTATCAACAGGGGGCGAAGCGAGCAGTACTTC. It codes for CASSLGINRGRSEQYF.

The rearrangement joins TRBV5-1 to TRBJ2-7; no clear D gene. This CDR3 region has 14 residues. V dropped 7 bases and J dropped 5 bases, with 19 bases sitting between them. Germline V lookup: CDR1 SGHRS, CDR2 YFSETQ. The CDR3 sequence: CASGYLVASDEQYF. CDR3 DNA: TGCGCCAGCGGTTATTTGGTCGCCAGTGACGAGCAGTACTTC.